This T cell receptor (beta chain) was found in a study of molecular identifiers for immune sequencing clone quantification. As previously described, bulk TCR libraries were made using listed TCR primers. Via MiXCR, TCRdb re-called the PCR reads, giving one row per CDR3 protein. The sample includes some 680,000 distinct CDR3 sequences, 25% of them seen just once. Each library that profiled naive CD8 cells came from about 20,000 to 1,000,000 sorted cells with 10%, 30% or 50% RNA. The TCR comes from a human donor in good health. Some libraries in this study had Jurkat cell RNA spiked in. Sample: naive CD8+ T cells from blood, with Jurkat cell RNA spiked in. The subset is: FACS-sorted CD8+CD4-CCR7+CD45RA+ naive T cells.

The CDR3: CASSLVSRVGSYDHYF. The DNA of the CDR3 is TGCGCCAGCAGCTTGGTCTCGAGGGTAGGCTCCTACGACCACTACTTC. The chain links TRBV5-1 to TRBJ2-7; D possibly corresponds to TRBD2 (5 bases). The CDR3 spans 16 residues. V was trimmed by 0 bases and J by 13 bases, leaving 26 bases between them. Germline V gene sequence: CDR1 SGHRS, CDR2 YFSETQ.